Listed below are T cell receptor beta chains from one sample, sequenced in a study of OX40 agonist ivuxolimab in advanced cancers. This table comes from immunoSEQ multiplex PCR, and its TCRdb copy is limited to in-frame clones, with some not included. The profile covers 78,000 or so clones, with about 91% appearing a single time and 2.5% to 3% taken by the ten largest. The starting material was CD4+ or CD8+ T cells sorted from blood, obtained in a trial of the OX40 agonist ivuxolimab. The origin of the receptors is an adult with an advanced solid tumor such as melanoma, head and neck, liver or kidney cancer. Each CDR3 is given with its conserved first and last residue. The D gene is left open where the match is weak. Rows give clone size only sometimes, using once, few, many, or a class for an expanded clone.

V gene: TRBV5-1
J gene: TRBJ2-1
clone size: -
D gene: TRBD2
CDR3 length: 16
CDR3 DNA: TGCGCCAGCAGCTTGGCCGCTAGCGGGCGCGACAATGAGCAGTTCTTC
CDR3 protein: CASSLAASGRDNEQFF

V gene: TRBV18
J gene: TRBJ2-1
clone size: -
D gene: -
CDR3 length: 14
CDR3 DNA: TGTGCCAGCTCACCCTCCTCAGGGGACAATGAGCAGTTCTTC
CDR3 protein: CASSPSSGDNEQFF

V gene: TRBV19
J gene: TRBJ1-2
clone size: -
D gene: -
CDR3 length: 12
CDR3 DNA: TGTGCCAGTAGTATAGATAGGAGCGGCTACACCTTC
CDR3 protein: CASSIDRSGYTF

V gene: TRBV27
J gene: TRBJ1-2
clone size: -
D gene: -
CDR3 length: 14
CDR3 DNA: TGTGCCAGCAGTACCTCAGCAGGGTTCGGTGGCTACACCTTC
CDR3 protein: CASSTSAGFGGYTF

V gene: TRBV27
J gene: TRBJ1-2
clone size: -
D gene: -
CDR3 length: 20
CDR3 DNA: TGTGCCAGCAGTCCCGCTGAGAGGGATATGTGGGACCGGGGGTGGTATGGCTACACCTTC
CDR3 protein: CASSPAERDMWDRGWYGYTF

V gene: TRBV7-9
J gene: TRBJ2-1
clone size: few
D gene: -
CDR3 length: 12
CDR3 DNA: TGTGCCAGCAGCTGGACATTCGGAGAGCAGTTCTTC
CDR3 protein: CASSWTFGEQFF

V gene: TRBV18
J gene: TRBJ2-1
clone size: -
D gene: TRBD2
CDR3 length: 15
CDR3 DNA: TGTGCCAGCTCACCACTAGCGGGGATGTACAATGAGCAGTTCTTC
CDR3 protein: CASSPLAGMYNEQFF

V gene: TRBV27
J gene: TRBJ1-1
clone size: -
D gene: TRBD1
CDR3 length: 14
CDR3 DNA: TGTGCCAGCAGTTCTTGGACAGGGGCGGCTGAAGCTTTCTTT
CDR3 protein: CASSSWTGAAEAFF

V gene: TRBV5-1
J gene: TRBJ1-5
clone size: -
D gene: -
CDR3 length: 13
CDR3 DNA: TGCGCCAGCAGCTTGGACGGCTGGCAGCCCCAGCATTTT
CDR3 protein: CASSLDGWQPQHF

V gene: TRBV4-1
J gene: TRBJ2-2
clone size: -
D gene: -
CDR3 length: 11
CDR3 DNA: TGCGCCAGCAGCGACACCGGGGAGCTGTTTTTT
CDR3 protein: CASSDTGELFF

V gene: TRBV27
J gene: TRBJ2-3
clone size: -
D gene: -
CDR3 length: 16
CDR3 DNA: TGTGCCAGCAGTTTGGGGGGACTCCCCTTTCGGGATACGCAGTATTTT
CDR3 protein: CASSLGGLPFRDTQYF

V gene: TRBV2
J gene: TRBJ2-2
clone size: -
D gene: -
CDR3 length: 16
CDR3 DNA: TGTGCCAGCAGTGTTGAAGGGGCTGGGAACACCGGGGAGCTGTTTTTT
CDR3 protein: CASSVEGAGNTGELFF

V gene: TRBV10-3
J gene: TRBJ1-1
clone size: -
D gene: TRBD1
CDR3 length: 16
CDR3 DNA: TGTGCCATCAGTGTGACAGGGGGCCCCGGAGGGGCTGAAGCTTTCTTT
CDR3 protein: CAISVTGGPGGAEAFF

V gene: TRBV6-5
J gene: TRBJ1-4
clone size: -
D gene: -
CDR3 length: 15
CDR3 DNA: TGTGCCAGCAGTCCAGGCCTCGCTGGAGGTGAAAAACTGTTTTTT
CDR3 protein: CASSPGLAGGEKLFF

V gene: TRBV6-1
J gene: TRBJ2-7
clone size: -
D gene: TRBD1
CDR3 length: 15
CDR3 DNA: TGTGCCAGCATGAGACAGGGTCCGGGATACAACGAGCAGTACTTC
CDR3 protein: CASMRQGPGYNEQYF

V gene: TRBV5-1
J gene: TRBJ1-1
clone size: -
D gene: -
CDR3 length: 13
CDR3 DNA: TGCGCCAGCAGCTTGGGCATGAACACTGAAGCTTTCTTT
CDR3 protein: CASSLGMNTEAFF

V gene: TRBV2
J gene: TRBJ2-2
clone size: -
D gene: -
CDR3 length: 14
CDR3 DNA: TGTGCCAGCAGGAGGACTATTAACACCGGGGAGCTGTTTTTT
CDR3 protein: CASRRTINTGELFF

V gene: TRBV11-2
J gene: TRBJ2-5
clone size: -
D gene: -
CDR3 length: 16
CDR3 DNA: TGTGCCAGCAGCTTTGACCTAGCGAGAGGGGTAGAGACCCAGTACTTC
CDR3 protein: CASSFDLARGVETQYF

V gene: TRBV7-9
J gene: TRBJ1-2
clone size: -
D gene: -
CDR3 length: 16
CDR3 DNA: TGTGCCAGCAGTCCCCAGGGGACCCCTGCTAACTATGGCTACACCTTC
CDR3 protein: CASSPQGTPANYGYTF

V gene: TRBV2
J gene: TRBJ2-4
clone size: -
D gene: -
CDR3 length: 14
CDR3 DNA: TGTGCCAGCAGTGCCGGGCAGGGAGAGGACATTCAGTACTTC
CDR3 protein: CASSAGQGEDIQYF

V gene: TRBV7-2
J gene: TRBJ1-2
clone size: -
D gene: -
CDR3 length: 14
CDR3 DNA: TGTGCCAGCAGCTTTACCCAGGGAGCGTATGGCTACACCTTC
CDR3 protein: CASSFTQGAYGYTF

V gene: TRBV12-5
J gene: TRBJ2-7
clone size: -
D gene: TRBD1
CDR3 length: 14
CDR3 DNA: TGTGCTAGTGGATACGGGACAGAGACCTACGAGCAGTACTTC
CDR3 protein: CASGYGTETYEQYF

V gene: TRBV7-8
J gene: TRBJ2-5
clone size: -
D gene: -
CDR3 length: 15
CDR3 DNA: TGTGCCAGCAGCCCGCGACGGGGTCTACAAGAGACCCAGTACTTC
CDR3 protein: CASSPRRGLQETQYF

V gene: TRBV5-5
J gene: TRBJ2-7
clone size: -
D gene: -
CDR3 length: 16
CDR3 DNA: TGTGCCAGCAGCCCAGGACAAGGCCTGAGCTCCTACGAGCAGTACTTC
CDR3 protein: CASSPGQGLSSYEQYF

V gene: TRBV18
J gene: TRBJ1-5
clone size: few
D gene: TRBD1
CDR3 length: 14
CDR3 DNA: TGTGCCAGCTCACAGAACAGGGGGCACCAGCCCCAGCATTTT
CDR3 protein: CASSQNRGHQPQHF

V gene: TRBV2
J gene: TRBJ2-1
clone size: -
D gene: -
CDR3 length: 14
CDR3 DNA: TGTGCCAGCCGCCGACAGGTCTCCGACAATGAGCAGTTCTTC
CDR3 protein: CASRRQVSDNEQFF

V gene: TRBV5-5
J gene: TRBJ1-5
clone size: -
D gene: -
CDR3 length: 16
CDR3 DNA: TGTGCCAGCAGCTTGGATGGGGCCACGGCAAGTCAGCCCCAGCATTTT
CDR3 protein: CASSLDGATASQPQHF

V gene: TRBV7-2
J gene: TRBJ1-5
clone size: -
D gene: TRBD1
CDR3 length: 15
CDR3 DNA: TGTGCCAGCAGCTTAGACAGGGGGCGAGTTCAGCCCCAGCATTTT
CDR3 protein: CASSLDRGRVQPQHF

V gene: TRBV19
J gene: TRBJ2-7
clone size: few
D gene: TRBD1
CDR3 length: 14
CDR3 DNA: TGTGCCAGTAGTATAAGGGCAGGGGGCGACGAGCAGTACTTC
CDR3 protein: CASSIRAGGDEQYF

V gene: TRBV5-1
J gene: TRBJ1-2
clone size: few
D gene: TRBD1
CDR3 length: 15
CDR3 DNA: TGCGCCAGCAGCCTCCAGGGGGGGACTGGGTATGGCTACACCTTC
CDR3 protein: CASSLQGGTGYGYTF

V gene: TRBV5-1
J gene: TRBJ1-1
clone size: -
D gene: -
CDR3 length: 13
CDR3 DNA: TGCGCCAGCAGCTTCGGAGCGAACACTGAAGCTTTCTTT
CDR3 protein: CASSFGANTEAFF

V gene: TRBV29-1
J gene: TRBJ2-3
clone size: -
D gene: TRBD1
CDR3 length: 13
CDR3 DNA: TGCAGCGAACGGGACAGCCGCACAGATACGCAGTATTTT
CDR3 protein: CSERDSRTDTQYF

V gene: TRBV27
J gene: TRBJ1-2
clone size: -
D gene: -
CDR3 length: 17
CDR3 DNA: TGTGCCAGCAGTGATGGCCAGGGGAAAATCGGAAACTATGGCTACACCTTC
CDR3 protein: CASSDGQGKIGNYGYTF